The sequence of this T cell receptor (beta chain) was determined in a study of T cell repertoires in cytomegalovirus infection. Study background: Public TCR beta signatures marked donors with CMV infection and the matching HLA.

Notes on the study in general: Totalled public TCR beta family frequency picked out people who carried CMV plus the relevant HLA.

In regard to this clonotype: What it recognizes is unknown.

V was cut by 3 bases and J by 8 bases, with 13 bases left in between. Germline loops: CDR1 KGHSH, CDR2 LQKENI. This CDR3 contains 13 residues. From the reads, TCRdb called clonotypes with MiXCR, one entry per CDR3 protein. The sample yields about 530,000 distinct CDR3 sequences, about a quarter seen once. Source material: PBMCs. This receptor was obtained from a human donor in good health (CMV status not recorded). Some clones in this sample may be carry-over from other donors' samples. V gene TRBV18 combines with J gene TRBJ1-2; TRBD1 is a possible D gene (6 bases). CDR3 amino acids: CASSPPSGEGYTF. The CDR3 nucleotides are TGTGCCAGCTCACCGCCGTCAGGGGAAGGCTACACCTTC. Full variable domain (missing parts from reference TRBV18 and TRBJ1-2): NAGVMQNPRHLVRRRGQEARLRCSPMKGHSHVYWYRQLPEEGLKFMVYLQKENIIDESGMPKERFSAEFPKEGPSILRIQQVVRGDSAAYFCASSPPSGEGYTFGSGTRLTVV.